These 25 T cell receptor beta chains were sequenced from one sample in a study of blood T cell repertoires in COVID-19. Libraries were prepared by immunoSEQ multiplex PCR; TCRdb keeps only in-frame clonotypes and omits some of them. The profile covers roughly 310,000 clones, with 90% appearing a single time and 2.9% taken by the ten largest. Sequenced sample: peripheral blood. These receptors were obtained from a woman aged 25 to 39 with COVID-19, enrolled during active disease.

The rearrangement uses TRBV28 and TRBJ2-1; 8 nucleotides match TRBD2. The CDR3 is 14 residues long. V lost 11 bases to trimming and J lost 7 bases; unmatched junction nucleotides: 13. Per germline, CDR1 MDHEN and CDR2 SYDVKM. The DNA for the CDR3 is TGTGCCGCCTATTCGGGAGGGCCTAGGAATGAGCAGTTCTTC. Its protein is CAAYSGGPRNEQFF.

This clone was recorded only once. The rearrangement uses TRBV5-1 and TRBJ1-4; TRBD1 matches 7 bases. J gave up 5 bases and V 1 base, and 2 bases lay outside the gene matches. Germline CDR1 and CDR2: SGHRS and YFSETQ. The CDR3 runs to 14 residues. CDR3: CASSLTTGNEKLFF. CDR3 in DNA: TGCGCCAGCAGCTTGACGACAGGGAATGAAAAACTGTTTTTT.

This rearrangement joins TRBV19 to TRBJ2-3, with TRBD2 matching over 12 bases. Germline loops: CDR1 LNHDA, CDR2 SQIVND (reference sequence). The CDR3 has 14 amino acids. Losses at the gene ends were 7 bases for V and 5 bases for J; bases not matched to a gene: 4. The CDR3 spells CASTSGRVGDTQYF. For the CDR3, the DNA is TGTGCCAGTACTAGCGGGAGGGTGGGAGATACGCAGTATTTT.

V and J are TRBV24-1 and TRBJ1-2, with D possibly being TRBD1 (6 bases). CDR1 is KGHDR and CDR2 is SFDVKD in the germline V gene. The CDR3 runs 15 residues. V was cut by 5 bases and J by 4 bases, with 16 bases left in between. The CDR3 sequence: CATSGPTARGYGYTF. The DNA for the CDR3 is TGTGCCACCAGTGGCCCAACGGCCAGGGGCTATGGCTACACCTTC.

A few counts support this clone. The V gene is TRBV30, the J gene TRBJ1-3; D not certain. The V gene lost 3 bases and the J gene lost 0 bases, with 9 bases spanning the gap. Germline V gene data show CDR1 as GTSNPN and CDR2 as SVGIG (reference sequence). There are 14 residues in the CDR3. Here the CDR3 DNA reads TGTGCCTGGAGGGCCCCAGGCTCTGGAAACACCATATATTTT. Its translation is CAWRAPGSGNTIYF. Together with reference TRBV30 and TRBJ1-3, the CDR3 gives the full variable domain: SQTIHQWPATLVQPVGSPLSLECTVEGTSNPNLYWYRQAAGRGLQLLFYSVGIGQISSEVPQNLSASRPQDRQFILSSKKLLLSDSGFYLCAWRAPGSGNTIYFGEGSWLTVV.

The chain is built from TRBV28 and TRBJ1-5; tentatively, D is TRBD1 (5 bases). CDR1 and CDR2 from the germline V gene are MDHEN and SYDVKM. V was trimmed by 5 bases and J by 7 bases, leaving 12 bases between them. The CDR3 length is 13 residues. In DNA form, the CDR3 reads TGTGCCAGCAGTGCAGACAGCCAACAGCCCCAGCATTTT. It encodes CASSADSQQPQHF.

V is TRBV5-4 and J is TRBJ2-4; 10 nucleotides agree with TRBD2. Trimming removed 3 bases from V and 0 bases from J; junction bases left unmatched: 9. Germline CDR1 SGHNT, CDR2 YYREEE (reference sequence). CDR3 length equals 18 residues. Written as DNA, the CDR3 is TGTGCCAGCAGCTCTCTAGCGGGAGCGGGGGGAGCCAAAAACATTCAGTACTTC. Its translation is CASSSLAGAGGAKNIQYF. The full variable domain, completed using reference TRBV5-4 and TRBJ2-4, is ETGVTQSPTHLIKTRGQQVTLRCSSQSGHNTVSWYQQALGQGPQFIFQYYREEENGRGNFPPRFSGLQFPNYSSELNVNALELDDSALYLCASSSLAGAGGAKNIQYFGAGTRLSVL.

For this clone: A read error may be the cause here, since a much bigger clone is one base away. Other DNA sequences within the sample encode an identical CDR3. The chain combines TRBV19 with TRBJ1-2, with TRBD1 matching over 8 bases. The trim removed 6 bases at V and 4 bases at J, leaving 4 bases unmatched. The CDR3 runs to 13 residues. Germline CDR1 reads LNHDA; CDR2 reads SQIVND (reference sequence). The CDR3: CASSRTGTYGYTF. The DNA of the CDR3 is TGTGCCAGTAGCCGGACAGGGACCTATGGCTACACCTTC.

The chain uses TRBV14 and TRBJ1-1; no reliable D call. Germline CDR1 and CDR2: SGHDN and FVKESK. This CDR3 has 15 amino acids. Between the trimmed V and J ends, which lost 3 bases and 1 base, there was a span of 12 bases. DNA for the CDR3: TGTGCCAGCAGCCATCCCTTGAAGCAGAACACTGAAGCTTTCTTT. This codes for CASSHPLKQNTEAFF.

The genes are TRBV5-6 and TRBJ2-7; possibly TRBD2 for D (5 bases). V lost 3 bases to trimming and J lost 1 base, with 8 bases between them. Germline CDR1 and CDR2: SGHDT and YYEEEE. This CDR3 comprises 13 residues. The CDR3 DNA follows: TGTGCCAGCAGCTGGAGGCGTTCCTACGAGCAGTACTTC. It codes for CASSWRRSYEQYF.

This chain links TRBV18 with TRBJ2-4, with D tentatively TRBD2 (7 bases). CDR3 length equals 13 residues. Germline V gene sequence: CDR1 KGHSH, CDR2 LQKENI. V was trimmed by 6 bases and J by 13 bases, leaving 19 bases between them. CDR3 residues: CASSPDIQGLQYF. In DNA, the CDR3 is TGTGCCAGCTCTCCCGATATACAGGGACTACAGTACTTC. Full variable domain (remainder filled in from reference TRBV18 and TRBJ2-4): NAGVMQNPRHLVRRRGQEARLRCSPMKGHSHVYWYRQLPEEGLKFMVYLQKENIIDESGMPKERFSAEFPKEGPSILRIQQVVRGDSAAYFCASSPDIQGLQYFGAGTRLSVL.

The J gene is TRBJ2-3, the V gene TRBV7-7; 9 bases match TRBD2. The CDR3 length is 17 residues. Trimming cost V 1 base and J 3 bases; bases outside gene matches: 8. Germline V lookup: CDR1 SSHAT, CDR2 FNYEAQ (reference sequence). Written as DNA, the CDR3 is TGTGCCAGCAGCTTAGGAACCGCGGGAGGGCGGACAGATACGCAGTATTTT. This codes for CASSLGTAGGRTDTQYF.

The chain recombines TRBV6-1 with TRBJ2-3; D is ambiguous. The CDR3 extends over 13 amino acids. V lost 3 bases to trimming and J lost 2 bases, with 6 bases between them. Germline CDR1 MNHNS, CDR2 SASEGT. CDR3 sequence (DNA): TGTGCCAGCAGTGAGTCCTCCACAGATACGCAGTATTTT. Protein: CASSESSTDTQYF.

The CDR3: CASSGGSLAGVSIQYF. In nucleotides, the CDR3 is TGTGCCAGCAGTGGAGGTAGCCTAGCGGGAGTGAGCATTCAGTACTTC. The V gene is TRBV6-1, the J gene TRBJ2-4; 10 positions match TRBD2. Germline V lookup: CDR1 MNHNS, CDR2 SASEGT. V shed 4 bases, J shed 9 bases, and the junction held 12 bases outside the gene matches. CDR3 size: 16 residues.

The chain employs TRBV5-6 and TRBJ2-7; D is perhaps TRBD1 (5 bases). Per germline, CDR1 SGHDT and CDR2 YYEEEE. This CDR3 has 12 amino acids. The V and J ends lost 4 bases and 6 bases respectively, with 11 bases between them. CDR3 in DNA: TGTGCCAGCAGCGGGCCAGGGATCGAGCAGTACTTC. This gives the protein CASSGPGIEQYF.

This chain links TRBV27 with TRBJ1-1, with no clear D. CDR1 and CDR2 from the germline V gene are MNHEY and SMNVEV (reference sequence). Trimming shortened V by 3 bases and J by 1 base, and 9 bases separated the two germline ends. This CDR3 is 14 amino acids long. The CDR3 bases are TGTGCCAGCAGTTTGTGGCATACGAACACTGAAGCTTTCTTT. Translating gives CASSLWHTNTEAFF.

V usage is TRBV19 and J usage is TRBJ2-2; D unresolved. V lost 4 bases and J 5 bases, leaving 5 bases between the germline ends. Germline V lookup: CDR1 LNHDA, CDR2 SQIVND (reference sequence). The CDR3 is made up of 12 amino acids. The chain's CDR3 is CASSTPTGELFF. As DNA, the CDR3 is TGTGCCAGTAGTACCCCGACCGGGGAGCTGTTTTTT.

This clone was observed once. The V gene is TRBV5-4, the J gene TRBJ2-3; TRBD2 matches 7 bases. The trim removed 3 bases at V and 3 bases at J, leaving 10 bases unmatched. The length of the CDR3 is 16 residues. Germline V gene lookup returns CDR1 SGHNT and CDR2 YYREEE (reference sequence). The CDR3 here is CASSSSASGQTDTQYF. In DNA form, the CDR3 reads TGTGCCAGCAGCTCCTCAGCTAGCGGTCAAACAGATACGCAGTATTTT.

V is TRBV7-9 and J is TRBJ2-2; 15 bases map to TRBD2. CDR1 SEHNR and CDR2 FQNEAQ come from the germline V gene (reference sequence). V shed 4 bases and J 5 bases; nucleotides not matched to a gene: 5. The CDR3 contains 17 residues. The CDR3 reads CASSSGLAGGSTGELFF. The CDR3 bases are TGTGCCAGCAGCTCCGGACTAGCGGGAGGGTCTACCGGGGAGCTGTTTTTT.

The rearrangement links TRBV28 to TRBJ2-1; D is possibly TRBD1 (6 bases). The germline V and J ends were trimmed by 1 base and 12 bases, with 10 bases remaining between them. Germline loops: CDR1 MDHEN, CDR2 SYDVKM. The CDR3 runs 12 residues. CDR3 sequence: CASSLSLRGQFF. CDR3 in DNA: TGTGCCAGCAGTTTATCACTCAGGGGGCAGTTCTTC.

The chain links TRBV9 to TRBJ2-7; 8 nucleotides match TRBD1. CDR3 size: 15 residues. V was clipped by 0 bases and J by 5 bases; unmatched bases: 7. Germline V gene sequence: CDR1 SGDLS, CDR2 YYNGEE. The CDR3 spells CASSVEGRGPDEQYF. CDR3 nucleotides: TGTGCCAGCAGCGTAGAGGGCAGGGGGCCGGACGAGCAGTACTTC.

Here the CDR3 reads CASTTSGKSYEQYF. CDR3 DNA sequence: TGTGCCAGCACGACTAGCGGGAAGAGTTACGAGCAGTACTTC. The chain links TRBV19 to TRBJ2-7; 11 bases fit TRBD2. CDR3 length: 14 amino acids. Trimming removed 9 bases from V and 4 bases from J; junction bases left unmatched: 8. Germline values: CDR1 LNHDA, CDR2 SQIVND (reference sequence).

The chain employs TRBV10-1 and TRBJ2-7; D remains ambiguous. CDR1 and CDR2 (germline): WNHNN, SYGVQD (reference sequence). The CDR3 is 14 amino acids. V gave up 0 bases and J gave up 2 bases, with 8 bases separating them. The chain's CDR3 is CASSESRVPYEQYF. In DNA form, the CDR3 reads TGCGCCAGCAGTGAGTCCCGGGTCCCCTACGAGCAGTACTTC.

The chain links TRBV30 to TRBJ2-1, with D possibly matching TRBD2 (5 bases). CDR1 is GTSNPN and CDR2 is SVGIG in the germline V gene (reference sequence). Deletions cut 1 base from V and 9 bases from J, with 19 bases between. The CDR3 contains 15 residues. CDR3 nucleotide sequence: TGTGCCTGGAGTGAGGCCCCCGGACTTTTGGGTGAGCAGTTCTTC. This codes for CAWSEAPGLLGEQFF.

The chain combines TRBV20-1 with TRBJ2-1, with 14 bases aligning to TRBD2. This CDR3 is 16 amino acids long. Unmatched junction bases numbered 9, after V lost 3 bases and J lost 8 bases. CDR1 and CDR2 from the germline V gene are DFQATT and SNEGSKA (reference sequence). The DNA for the CDR3 is TGCAGTGCTAGTCCCCCGGGACTAGCGGGAGCGGATGAGCAGTTCTTC. Amino acids: CSASPPGLAGADEQFF.